The rows below give T cell receptor beta chains drawn from one sample of a study of T-cell reconstitution after alpha-beta-depleted transplantation in children. TCRdb redid the calling of the PCR reads with MiXCR, one entry per CDR3 protein. The repertoire holds 60,000 or so distinct CDR3 sequences, with about 40% as singletons. Specimen: PBMCs, mostly from graft donor cells, collected 360 days after TCRalphabeta/CD19-depleted stem cell transplant. The receptors were gathered from a male patient aged 10-17 years who had a stem cell transplant for acute lymphoblastic leukemia, so the T cells may come from the graft donor. CDR3s include the opening cysteine and the closing phenylalanine or tryptophan. A D gene is named only where the DNA matches it firmly. Clone size, where shown, is once, few, many, or a class for clones that have expanded.

v_gene,d_gene,abundance,j_gene,CDR3aa,CDR3nt
TRBV12-3/TRBV12-4,NA,few,TRBJ2-7,CASSPLVTGIIHEQYF,TGTGCCAGCAGTCCCCTGGTGACGGGAATAATCCACGAGCAGTACTTC
TRBV12-3/TRBV12-4,NA,few,TRBJ2-1,CASSEGSRSSYNEQFF,TGTGCCAGCAGTGAAGGCAGCCGCAGCTCCTACAATGAGCAGTTCTTC
TRBV27,NA,few,TRBJ2-4,CASSVWGSAKNIQYF,TGTGCCAGCAGCGTATGGGGATCGGCCAAAAACATTCAGTACTTC
TRBV16,NA,NA,TRBJ2-1,CASSQSVWAQPKFF,TGTGCCAGCAGCCAATCTGTCTGGGCCCAACCGAAATTCTTC
TRBV7-9,NA,NA,TRBJ1-5,CASSFSPGWQPQHF,TGTGCCAGCAGCTTTTCCCCAGGGTGGCAGCCCCAGCATTTT
TRBV29-1,TRBD2,few,TRBJ2-1,CSVPRLANNEQFF,TGCAGCGTTCCCCGACTAGCTAACAATGAGCAGTTCTTC
TRBV27,NA,NA,TRBJ2-6,CASSYVYSGANVLTF,TGTGCCAGCAGTTATGTTTACTCTGGGGCCAACGTCCTGACTTTC
TRBV5-1,NA,NA,TRBJ2-7,CASSATSSYEQYF,TGCGCCAGCAGCGCGACCAGTTCCTACGAGCAGTACTTC
TRBV11-2,NA,NA,TRBJ2-7,CASSLERTNHEQYF,TGTGCCAGCAGCTTAGAGCGGACTAACCACGAGCAGTACTTC
TRBV11-3,NA,NA,TRBJ2-7,CASSLDELGEQYF,TGTGCCAGCAGCTTAGATGAACTAGGCGAGCAGTACTTC
TRBV7-9,NA,NA,TRBJ2-3,CASSFGVADTQYF,TGTGCCAGCAGCTTCGGAGTCGCAGATACGCAGTATTTT
TRBV28,NA,NA,TRBJ2-6,CASTLPGANVLTF,TGTGCCAGCACCCTCCCTGGGGCCAACGTCCTGACTTTC
TRBV7-2,NA,NA,TRBJ1-2,CASSLGAGRSYGYTF,TGTGCCAGCAGCTTAGGGGCGGGACGGAGCTATGGCTACACCTTC
TRBV5-1,NA,NA,TRBJ2-6,CASSLLGSSGANVLTF,TGCGCCAGCAGCTTGCTAGGGAGCTCTGGGGCCAACGTCCTGACTTTC
TRBV9,NA,NA,TRBJ2-2,CASSGSGYTGELFF,TGTGCCAGCAGCGGGAGCGGATACACCGGGGAGCTGTTTTTT
TRBV7-9,NA,many,TRBJ2-5,CASSHDLYQETQYF,TGTGCCAGCAGCCACGACTTGTACCAAGAGACCCAGTACTTC
TRBV5-1,TRBD2,NA,TRBJ2-1,CASMGLAVNEQFF,TGCGCCAGCATGGGACTAGCGGTCAATGAGCAGTTCTTC
TRBV6-1,NA,few,TRBJ2-2,CASGRPRFKAGGELFF,TGTGCCAGCGGACGACCTCGCTTTAAAGCGGGCGGGGAGCTGTTTTTT
TRBV4-2,NA,NA,TRBJ1-1,CASSQEKGLEGSRGGTEAFF,TGTGCCAGCAGCCAAGAGAAGGGGTTGGAGGGATCCCGGGGGGGCACTGAAGCTTTCTTT
TRBV7-8,NA,NA,TRBJ2-7,CASSLAWGAGVPYEQYF,TGTGCCAGCAGCTTAGCGTGGGGGGCAGGGGTACCCTACGAGCAGTACTTC
TRBV5-1,NA,NA,TRBJ2-3,CASSLGGPPTDTQYF,TGCGCCAGCAGCTTGGGCGGACCCCCCACAGATACGCAGTATTTT
TRBV28,NA,NA,TRBJ2-7,CASSRTFYEQYF,TGTGCCAGCAGCAGGACTTTCTACGAGCAGTACTTC
TRBV5-6,NA,NA,TRBJ2-1,CASSFGGGVGDEQFF,TGTGCCAGCAGCTTCGGAGGGGGCGTCGGGGATGAGCAGTTCTTC
TRBV5-6,TRBD2,NA,TRBJ2-7,CASSSTNRGDYEQYF,TGTGCCAGCAGCTCCACCAACCGGGGGGACTACGAGCAGTACTTC
TRBV5-1,NA,NA,TRBJ2-3,CASSFSDPDTQYF,TGCGCCAGCAGCTTCAGTGATCCAGATACGCAGTATTTT
TRBV5-1,NA,NA,TRBJ2-2,CASTPGSNTGELFF,TGCGCCAGCACCCCCGGATCTAACACCGGGGAGCTGTTTTTT
TRBV12-3/TRBV12-4,NA,NA,TRBJ2-2,CATSETDDTGELFF,TGTGCCACAAGCGAAACGGACGACACCGGGGAGCTGTTTTTT
TRBV5-1,NA,few,TRBJ2-2,CASSLNLELFF,TGCGCCAGCAGCTTGAACTTGGAGCTGTTTTTT
TRBV27,NA,once,TRBJ2-5,CASSLSRGLYQETQYF,TGTGCCAGCAGTTTATCTCGGGGACTGTACCAAGAGACCCAGTACTTC
TRBV5-1,TRBD2,NA,TRBJ2-1,CASSLLAGASNEQFF,TGCGCCAGCAGCTTACTAGCGGGAGCTTCAAATGAGCAGTTCTTC
TRBV5-1,NA,few,TRBJ1-2,CASSFIQGASAGYTF,TGCGCCAGCAGCTTTATACAGGGTGCCTCGGCTGGCTACACCTTC
TRBV12-3/TRBV12-4,NA,NA,TRBJ2-7,CASSLYPPGEQYF,TGTGCCAGCAGTCTCTACCCGCCTGGCGAGCAGTACTTC
TRBV10-3,TRBD2,NA,TRBJ2-1,CAISESFGGSSYNEQFF,TGTGCCATCAGTGAGTCTTTTGGCGGGAGCTCCTACAATGAGCAGTTCTTC
TRBV5-1,NA,few,TRBJ2-7,CASSFIGFDTSSYEQYF,TGCGCCAGCAGCTTTATAGGCTTCGATACTAGCTCCTACGAGCAGTACTTC
TRBV27,NA,few,TRBJ2-1,CASSFRVNNEQFF,TGTGCCAGCAGTTTCAGGGTAAACAATGAGCAGTTCTTC
TRBV7-3,NA,NA,TRBJ1-1,CASSLGASFPTEAFF,TGTGCCAGCAGCTTAGGGGCGTCATTCCCCACTGAAGCTTTCTTT
TRBV21-1,NA,few,TRBJ2-3,CASSKVNLEGYTQYF,TGTGCCAGCAGCAAAGTAAATCTGGAAGGGTATACGCAGTATTTT
TRBV3-1,TRBD1,once,TRBJ2-2,CGKQPRRQGVTGELFF,TGTGGGAAGCAGCCAAGACGACAGGGAGTCACCGGGGAGCTGTTTTTT
TRBV20-1,TRBD2,NA,TRBJ2-7,CSARALLLAGGSYEQYF,TGCAGTGCTAGAGCCCTACTTCTAGCGGGAGGCTCCTACGAGCAGTACTTC
TRBV9,TRBD1,NA,TRBJ1-2,CASSETGRSYGYTF,TGTGCCAGCAGCGAGACAGGGAGGTCCTATGGCTACACCTTC
TRBV2,TRBD2,few,TRBJ2-1,CASIPSGASYNEQFF,TGTGCCAGCATTCCTAGCGGGGCCTCCTACAATGAGCAGTTCTTC
TRBV4-2,NA,NA,TRBJ2-2,CASSQTFRGSNTGELFF,TGTGCCAGCAGCCAGACGTTTCGGGGGTCGAACACCGGGGAGCTGTTTTTT
TRBV7-9,NA,NA,TRBJ2-7,CASRPQGPYEQYF,TGTGCCAGCCGCCCACAGGGTCCCTACGAGCAGTACTTC
TRBV5-8,NA,NA,TRBJ2-1,CASSWGLPTINEQFF,TGTGCCAGCAGCTGGGGCCTCCCGACCATCAATGAGCAGTTCTTC
TRBV13,NA,NA,TRBJ2-5,CASTEGAQETQYF,TGTGCCAGCACGGAGGGAGCACAAGAGACCCAGTACTTC
TRBV5-6,NA,few,TRBJ1-2,CASSYSPGRSANYGYTF,TGTGCCAGCAGCTACTCCCCGGGACGCTCTGCTAACTATGGCTACACCTTC
TRBV4-1,TRBD1,NA,TRBJ2-3,CASSHLPGQGLDGADTQYF,TGCGCCAGCAGCCACCTACCGGGACAGGGACTGGACGGCGCAGATACGCAGTATTTT
TRBV20-1,TRBD2,NA,TRBJ2-2,CSARDQGLAGESGELFF,TGCAGTGCTAGAGACCAAGGACTAGCGGGAGAGTCCGGGGAGCTGTTTTTT
TRBV24-1,NA,NA,TRBJ2-1,CATSDLPSPREKAYNEQFF,TGTGCCACCAGTGATTTGCCATCTCCCCGGGAGAAGGCCTACAATGAGCAGTTCTTC
TRBV15,NA,NA,TRBJ2-2,CATSREAVNTGELFF,TGTGCCACCAGCAGAGAGGCGGTGAACACCGGGGAGCTGTTTTTT
TRBV9,NA,NA,TRBJ2-1,CASSVAGNENNEQFF,TGTGCCAGCAGCGTAGCGGGGAATGAAAACAATGAGCAGTTCTTC
TRBV12-5,TRBD2,NA,TRBJ2-5,CASGPFGGGTRETQYF,TGTGCTAGTGGCCCCTTTGGCGGGGGGACTCGGGAGACCCAGTACTTC
TRBV3-1,NA,NA,TRBJ2-1,CASQDYNEQFF,TGTGCCAGCCAGGACTACAATGAGCAGTTCTTC